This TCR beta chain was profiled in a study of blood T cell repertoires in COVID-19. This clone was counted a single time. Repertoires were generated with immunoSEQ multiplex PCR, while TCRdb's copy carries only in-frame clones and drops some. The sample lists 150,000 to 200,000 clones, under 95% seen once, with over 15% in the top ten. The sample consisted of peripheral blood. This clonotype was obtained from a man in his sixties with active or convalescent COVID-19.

The CDR3 coding sequence is TGCGCCAGCAGCTACAGCGGGGGGGCTTCCAATGAGCAGTTCTTC. This sequence encodes CASSYSGGASNEQFF. The genes are TRBV5-1 and TRBJ2-1, with 10 bases that match TRBD2. The J segment lost 6 bases and the V segment lost 3 bases, leaving 6 bases of the junction unmatched. The CDR3 consists of 15 residues. From germline, CDR1 is SGHRS and CDR2 YFSETQ. The whole variable domain, filled in from reference TRBV5-1 and TRBJ2-1, reads KAGVTQTPRYLIKTRGQQVTLSCSPISGHRSVSWYQQTPGQGLQFLFEYFSETQRNKGNFPGRFSGRQFSNSRSEMNVSTLELGDSALYLCASSYSGGASNEQFFGPGTRLTVL.